This note documents a single T cell receptor beta chain sequence. These data originate in a study of blood T cell repertoires in COVID-19. For the study at large: COVID-19 samples collected from the United States, Italy and Spain covered acute and convalescent phases.

Sequencing was performed with immunoSEQ multiplex PCR; in TCRdb, only in-frame clones are kept and a portion is missing. The sample contains under 250,000 clones, around 85% of which appear only once. With V trimmed by 4 bases and J by 1 base, 2 bases remained unmatched. The CDR3 extends over 14 amino acids. Germline V gene sequence: CDR1 SGHNT, CDR2 YYREEE (reference sequence). The chain is built from TRBV5-4 and TRBJ2-5, with 9 bases that match TRBD1. This sequence was found in a woman between 55 and 75 years old with active or convalescent COVID-19. The sequencing sample was made of peripheral blood. For the CDR3, the DNA is TGTGCCAGCAGCCGGGACAGGGCCCAAGAGACCCAGTACTTC. This translates into CASSRDRAQETQYF.